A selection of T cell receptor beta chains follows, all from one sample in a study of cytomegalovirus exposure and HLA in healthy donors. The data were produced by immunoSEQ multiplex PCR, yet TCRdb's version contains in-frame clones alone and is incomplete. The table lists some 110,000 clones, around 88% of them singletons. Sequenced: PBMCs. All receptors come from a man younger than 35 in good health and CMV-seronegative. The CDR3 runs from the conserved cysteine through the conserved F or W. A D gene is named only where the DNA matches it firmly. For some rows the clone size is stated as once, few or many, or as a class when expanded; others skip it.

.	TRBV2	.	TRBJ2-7	TGTGCCAGCAGTGGCCATATACGCGGAGGAACCTACGAGCAGTACTTC	CASSGHIRGGTYEQYF
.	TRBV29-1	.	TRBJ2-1	TGCAGCCCTCAGGGACTTAAAAATGAGCAGTTCTTC	CSPQGLKNEQFF
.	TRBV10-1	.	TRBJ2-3	TGCGCCAGCAGTGGAGGACCACTTCGAGGGGATACGCAGTATTTT	CASSGGPLRGDTQYF
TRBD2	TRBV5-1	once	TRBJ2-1	TGCGCCAGCAGCTTGATGGCGGGAGCATTCCTCTACAATGAGCAGTTCTTC	CASSLMAGAFLYNEQFF
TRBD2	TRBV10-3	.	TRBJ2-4	TGTGCCATCAGTGGAGCGAGGAGCGGGGGAGAGCCACTAGCCAAAAACATTCAGTACTTC	CAISGARSGGEPLAKNIQYF
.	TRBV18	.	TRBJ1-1	TGTGCCAGCTCACCAAGGACAGAAGCCATGAACACTGAAGCTTTCTTT	CASSPRTEAMNTEAFF
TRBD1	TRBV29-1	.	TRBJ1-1	TGCAGCGTTGTTCAGGGGGCCACTGAAGCTTTCTTT	CSVVQGATEAFF
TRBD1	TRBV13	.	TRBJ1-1	TGTGCCAGCAAGGCAGGGGGCTTGAACACTGAAGCTTTCTTT	CASKAGGLNTEAFF
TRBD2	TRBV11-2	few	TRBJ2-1	TGTGCCAGCAGCTTAAGTAGCGGGCGATACAATGAGCAGTTCTTC	CASSLSSGRYNEQFF
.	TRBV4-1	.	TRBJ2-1	TGCGCCAGCAGCCAAGATCTAACAGGGTTCAATGAGCAGTTCTTC	CASSQDLTGFNEQFF
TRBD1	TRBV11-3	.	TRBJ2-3	TGTGCCAGCAGCTTTCAAAGGACAGGGGGCACAGATACGCAGTATTTT	CASSFQRTGGTDTQYF
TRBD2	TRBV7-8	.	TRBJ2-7	TGTGCCAGCAGCGACATTGGGACTAGCGGGAGTGCTTGGCAGTACTTC	CASSDIGTSGSAWQYF
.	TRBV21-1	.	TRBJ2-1	TGTGCCAGCAGCAAAGACTTGGAGGGGAACAATGAGCAGTTCTTC	CASSKDLEGNNEQFF
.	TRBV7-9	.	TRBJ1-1	TGTGCCAGCAGCCCCATTCGGGTAGTGGTCGCTTTCTTT	CASSPIRVVVAFF
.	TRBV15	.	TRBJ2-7	TGTGCCACCAGCAGAGATCAGTTCGAGCAGTACTTC	CATSRDQFEQYF
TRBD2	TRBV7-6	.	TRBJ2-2	TGTGCCGCGGGTCGGGGGGACACCGGGGAGCTGTTTTTT	CAAGRGDTGELFF
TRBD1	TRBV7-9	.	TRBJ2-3	TGTGCCAGCATCGCCCCGGACAGGCGAGATGTAGATACGCAGTATTTT	CASIAPDRRDVDTQYF
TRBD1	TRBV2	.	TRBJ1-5	TGTGCCAGCAGTAACAGGGGTAGCAATCAGCCCCAGCATTTT	CASSNRGSNQPQHF
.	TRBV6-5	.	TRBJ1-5	TGTGCCAGCAGTTCTCGGTCAGGGCCCAATCAGCCCCAGCATTTT	CASSSRSGPNQPQHF
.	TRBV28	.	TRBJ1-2	TGTGCCAGCAGTTTGTCGGGGGATAGCTATGGCTACACCTTC	CASSLSGDSYGYTF
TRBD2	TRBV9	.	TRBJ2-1	TGTGCCAGCAGCGTGGAAGCGGGAGGGGGTTACAATGAGCAGTTCTTC	CASSVEAGGGYNEQFF
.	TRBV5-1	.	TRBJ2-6	TGCGCCAGCAGCTTGGACAGGGTGGCTGGGGCCAACGTCCTGACTTTC	CASSLDRVAGANVLTF
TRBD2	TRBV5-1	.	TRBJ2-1	TGCGCCAGCAGCTTGGCCCAGCGGGGGATAAACAATGAGCAGTTCTTC	CASSLAQRGINNEQFF
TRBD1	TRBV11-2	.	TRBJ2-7	TGTGCCAGCAGAGGTACCCGGGACAGGGGTCGACACGAGCAGTACTTC	CASRGTRDRGRHEQYF
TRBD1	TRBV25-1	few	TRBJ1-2	TGTGCCAGCAGCCCGGGACAGTCTAATGGCTACACCTTC	CASSPGQSNGYTF
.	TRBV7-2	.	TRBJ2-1	TGTGCCAGCAGCTTATTAGGGGAGGTAGACGGATCAGGGTTCTTC	CASSLLGEVDGSGFF
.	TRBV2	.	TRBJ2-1	TGTGCCACTAAGCCTGGACATAACAATGAGCAGTTCTTC	CATKPGHNNEQFF
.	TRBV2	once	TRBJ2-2	TGTGCCAGCAGTGTGTCAGTGAACACCGGGGAGCTGTTTTTT	CASSVSVNTGELFF
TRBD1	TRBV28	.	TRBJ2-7	TGTGCCAGCCACCGGGACAGGGTTCCCTACGAGCAGTACTTC	CASHRDRVPYEQYF
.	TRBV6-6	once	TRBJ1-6	TGTGCCAGCAGTTACAGGCAGCAGGATTCACCCCTCCACTTT	CASSYRQQDSPLHF
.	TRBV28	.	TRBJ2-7	TGTGCCAGTGTATCCACCGGGGGGCGCTTCTACGAGCAGTACTTC	CASVSTGGRFYEQYF
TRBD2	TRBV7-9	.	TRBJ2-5	TGTGCCAGCAGCCTCGGGACTAGCGGCGGGGAGACCCAGTACTTC	CASSLGTSGGETQYF